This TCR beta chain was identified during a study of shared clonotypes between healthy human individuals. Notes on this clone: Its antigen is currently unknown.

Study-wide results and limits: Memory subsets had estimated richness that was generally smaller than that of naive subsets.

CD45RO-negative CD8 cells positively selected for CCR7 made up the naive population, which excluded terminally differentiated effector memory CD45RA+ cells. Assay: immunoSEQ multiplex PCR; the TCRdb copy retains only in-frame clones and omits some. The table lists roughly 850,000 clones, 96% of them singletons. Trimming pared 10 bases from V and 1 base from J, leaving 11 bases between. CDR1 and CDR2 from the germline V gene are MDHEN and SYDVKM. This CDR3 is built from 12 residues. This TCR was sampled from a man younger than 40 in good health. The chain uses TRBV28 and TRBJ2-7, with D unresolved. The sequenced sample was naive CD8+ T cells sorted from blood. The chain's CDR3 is CAIAPHSYEQYF. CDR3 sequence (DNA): TGTGCCATCGCTCCGCATTCCTACGAGCAGTACTTC.